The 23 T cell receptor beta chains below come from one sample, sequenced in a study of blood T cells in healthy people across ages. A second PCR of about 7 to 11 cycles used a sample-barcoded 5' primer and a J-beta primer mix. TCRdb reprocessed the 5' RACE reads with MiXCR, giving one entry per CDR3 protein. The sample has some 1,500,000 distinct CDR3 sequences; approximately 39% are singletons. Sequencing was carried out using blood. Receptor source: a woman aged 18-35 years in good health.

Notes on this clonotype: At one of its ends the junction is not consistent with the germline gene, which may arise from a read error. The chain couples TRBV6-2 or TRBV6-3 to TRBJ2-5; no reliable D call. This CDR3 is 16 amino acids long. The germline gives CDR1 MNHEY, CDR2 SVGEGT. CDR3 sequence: CASSFLPEYPLEEQYF. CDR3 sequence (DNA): TGTGCCAGCAGTTTCCTCCCGGAGTACCCGCTGGAAGAGCAGTACTTT.

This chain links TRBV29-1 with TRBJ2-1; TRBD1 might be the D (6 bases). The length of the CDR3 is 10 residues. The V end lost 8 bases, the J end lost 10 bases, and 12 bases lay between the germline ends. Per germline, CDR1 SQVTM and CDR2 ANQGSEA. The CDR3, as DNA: TGCAGCCTCTCCCAGGGGGAGCAGTTCTTC. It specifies CSLSQGEQFF.

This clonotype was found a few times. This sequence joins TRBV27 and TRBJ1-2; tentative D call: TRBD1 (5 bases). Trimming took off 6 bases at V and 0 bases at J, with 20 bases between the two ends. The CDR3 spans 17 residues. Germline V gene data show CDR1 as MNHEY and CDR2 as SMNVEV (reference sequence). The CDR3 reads CASRPLSWGNTNYGYTF. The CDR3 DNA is TGTGCCAGCAGGCCACTAAGCTGGGGGAACACTAACTATGGCTACACCTTC.

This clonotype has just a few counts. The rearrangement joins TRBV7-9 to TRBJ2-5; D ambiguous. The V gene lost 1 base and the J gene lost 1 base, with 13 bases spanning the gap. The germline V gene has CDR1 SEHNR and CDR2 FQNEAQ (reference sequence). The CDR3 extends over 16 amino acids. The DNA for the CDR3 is TGTGCCAGCAGCTTAGAGTGGGCCCACCTCCAAGAGACCCAGTACTTC. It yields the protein CASSLEWAHLQETQYF.

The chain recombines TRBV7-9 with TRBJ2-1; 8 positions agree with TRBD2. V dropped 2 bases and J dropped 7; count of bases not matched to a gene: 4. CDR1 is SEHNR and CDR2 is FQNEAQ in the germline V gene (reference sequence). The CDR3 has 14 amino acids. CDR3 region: CASSLQGGGNEQFF. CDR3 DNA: TGTGCCAGCAGCTTACAGGGCGGGGGGAATGAGCAGTTCTTC.

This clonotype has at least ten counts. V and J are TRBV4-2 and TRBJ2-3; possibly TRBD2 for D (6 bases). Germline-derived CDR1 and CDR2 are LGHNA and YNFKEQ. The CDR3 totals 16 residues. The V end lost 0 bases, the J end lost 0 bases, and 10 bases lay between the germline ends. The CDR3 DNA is TGTGCCAGCAGCCAAGATCGGGGGTCTAGCACAGATACGCAGTATTTT. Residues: CASSQDRGSSTDTQYF.

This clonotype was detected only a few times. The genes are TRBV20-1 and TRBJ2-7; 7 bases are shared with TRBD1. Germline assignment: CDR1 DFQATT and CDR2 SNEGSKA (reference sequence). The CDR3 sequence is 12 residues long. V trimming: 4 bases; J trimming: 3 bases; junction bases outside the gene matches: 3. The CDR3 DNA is TGCAGTGCTACCAGGACAGGCTACGAGCAGTACTTC. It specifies CSATRTGYEQYF.

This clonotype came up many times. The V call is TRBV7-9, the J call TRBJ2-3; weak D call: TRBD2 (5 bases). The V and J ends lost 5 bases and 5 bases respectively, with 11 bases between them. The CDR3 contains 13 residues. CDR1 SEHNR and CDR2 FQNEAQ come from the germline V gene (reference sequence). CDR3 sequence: CASSLERGDTQYF. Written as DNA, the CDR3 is TGTGCCAGCAGCCTTGAACGGGGAGATACGCAGTATTTT.

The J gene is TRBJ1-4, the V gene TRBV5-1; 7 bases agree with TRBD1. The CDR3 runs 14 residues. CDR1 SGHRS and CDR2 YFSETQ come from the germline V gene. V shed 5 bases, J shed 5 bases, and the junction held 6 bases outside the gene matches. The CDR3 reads CASRPTGANEKLFF. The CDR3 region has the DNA TGCGCCAGCAGGCCTACAGGGGCCAATGAAAAACTGTTTTTT. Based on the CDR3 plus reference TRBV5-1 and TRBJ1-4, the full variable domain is KAGVTQTPRYLIKTRGQQVTLSCSPISGHRSVSWYQQTPGQGLQFLFEYFSETQRNKGNFPGRFSGRQFSNSRSEMNVSTLELGDSALYLCASRPTGANEKLFFGSGTQLSVL.

CDR3 DNA sequence: TGCAGCGTGTACGGGGAGGGCTATGGCTACACCTTC. This sequence encodes CSVYGEGYGYTF. The chain carries TRBV29-1 and TRBJ1-2; D remains unclear. Trimming left V 6 bases short and J 4 bases short, with 12 bases between. Germline loops: CDR1 SQVTM, CDR2 ANQGSEA. This CDR3 contains 12 residues.

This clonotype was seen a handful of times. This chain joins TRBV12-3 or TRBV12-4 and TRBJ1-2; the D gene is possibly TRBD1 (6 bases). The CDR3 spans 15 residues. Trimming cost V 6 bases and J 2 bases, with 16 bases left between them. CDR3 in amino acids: CASSSAIGQNYGYTF. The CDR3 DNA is TGTGCCAGCAGCTCCGCGATAGGACAGAACTATGGCTACACCTTC.

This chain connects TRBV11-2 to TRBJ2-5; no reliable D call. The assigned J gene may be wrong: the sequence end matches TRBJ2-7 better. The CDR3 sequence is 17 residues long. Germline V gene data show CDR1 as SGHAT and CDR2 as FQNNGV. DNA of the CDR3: TGTGCCAGCAGCCCCGAAAAGGCTCGGACCTCCGTCTACGAGCAGTACTTC. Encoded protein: CASSPEKARTSVYEQYF.

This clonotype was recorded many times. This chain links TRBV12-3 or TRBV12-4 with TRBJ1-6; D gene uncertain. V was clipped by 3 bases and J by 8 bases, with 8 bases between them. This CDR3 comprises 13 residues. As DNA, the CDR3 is TGTGCCAGCAGTTTCCTAACTGATTCACCCCTCCACTTT. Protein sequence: CASSFLTDSPLHF.

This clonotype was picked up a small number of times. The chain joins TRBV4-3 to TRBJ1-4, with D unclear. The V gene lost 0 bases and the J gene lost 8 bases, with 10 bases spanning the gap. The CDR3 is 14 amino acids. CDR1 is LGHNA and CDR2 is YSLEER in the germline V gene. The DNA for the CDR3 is TGCGCCAGCAGCCAAGATATGTTTCGGGAAAAACTGTTTTTT. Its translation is CASSQDMFREKLFF.

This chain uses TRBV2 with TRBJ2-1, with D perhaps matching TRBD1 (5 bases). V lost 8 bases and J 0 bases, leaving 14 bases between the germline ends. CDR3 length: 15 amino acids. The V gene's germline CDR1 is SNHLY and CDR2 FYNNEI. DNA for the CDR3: TGTGCCAGCGGCAGACAGCTAACCTCCTACAATGAGCAGTTCTTC. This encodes CASGRQLTSYNEQFF. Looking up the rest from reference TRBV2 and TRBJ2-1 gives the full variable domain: EPEVTQTPSHQVTQMGQEVILRCVPISNHLYFYWYRQILGQKVEFLVSFYNNEISEKSEIFDDQFSVERPDGSNFTLKIRSTKLEDSAMYFCASGRQLTSYNEQFFGPGTRLTVL.

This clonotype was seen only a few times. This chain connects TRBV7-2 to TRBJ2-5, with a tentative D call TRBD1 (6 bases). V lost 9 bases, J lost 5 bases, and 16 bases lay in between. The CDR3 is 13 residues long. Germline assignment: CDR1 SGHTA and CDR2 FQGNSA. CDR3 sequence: CASAGQTLETQYF. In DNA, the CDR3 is TGTGCCAGTGCCGGACAGACCTTGGAGACCCAGTACTTC.

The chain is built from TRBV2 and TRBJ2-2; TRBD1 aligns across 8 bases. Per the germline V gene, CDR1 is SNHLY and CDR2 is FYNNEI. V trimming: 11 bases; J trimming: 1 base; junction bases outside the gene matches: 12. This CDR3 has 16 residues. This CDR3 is CAGPKQDRENTGELFF. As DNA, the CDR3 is TGTGCCGGCCCAAAGCAGGACAGGGAGAACACCGGGGAGCTGTTTTTT.

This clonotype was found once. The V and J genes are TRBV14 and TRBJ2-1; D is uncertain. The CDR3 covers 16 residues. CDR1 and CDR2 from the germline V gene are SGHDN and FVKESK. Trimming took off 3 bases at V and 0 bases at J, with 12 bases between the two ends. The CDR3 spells CASSHGSRISYNEQFF. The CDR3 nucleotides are TGTGCCAGCAGCCACGGTAGCAGAATCTCCTACAATGAGCAGTTCTTC.

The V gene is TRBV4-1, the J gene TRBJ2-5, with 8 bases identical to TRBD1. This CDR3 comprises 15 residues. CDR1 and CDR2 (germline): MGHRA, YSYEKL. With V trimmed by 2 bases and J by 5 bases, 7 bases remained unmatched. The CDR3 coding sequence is TGCGCCAGCAGCCAAAACAGGGGGGATTACGAGACCCAGTACTTC. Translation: CASSQNRGDYETQYF.

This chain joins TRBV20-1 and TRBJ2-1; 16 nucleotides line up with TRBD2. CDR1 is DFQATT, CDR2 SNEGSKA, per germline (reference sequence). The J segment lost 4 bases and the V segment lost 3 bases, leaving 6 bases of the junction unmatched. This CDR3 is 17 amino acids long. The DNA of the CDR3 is TGCAGTGCTAGTGGGACTAGCGGGGGGGCCTGGTACAATGAGCAGTTCTTC. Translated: CSASGTSGGAWYNEQFF.

CDR3 sequence (DNA): TGTGCCAGCAGTCTTCAGGGGGAGATTTATGGCTACACCTTC. Protein product: CASSLQGEIYGYTF. The V gene is TRBV27, the J gene TRBJ1-2, with TRBD1 matching over 7 bases. This CDR3 is built from 14 residues. Per the germline V gene, CDR1 is MNHEY and CDR2 is SMNVEV (reference sequence). V was pared by 5 bases and J by 5 bases, with 8 bases of the junction left unmatched.

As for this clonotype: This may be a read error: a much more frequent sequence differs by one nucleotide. CDR3 bases: TGCGCCAGCAGTGGGTCGCGGGCTTGGGGTAATCAGCCCCAGCATTTT. Protein sequence: CASSGSRAWGNQPQHF. The genes are TRBV10-2 and TRBJ1-5; D is unresolved. Germline V CDR1 and CDR2: WSHSY, SAAADI. Trimming pared 4 bases from V and 4 bases from J, leaving 17 bases between. The CDR3 has 16 amino acids.

Here the CDR3 reads CASKPLAETLRGQYF. As DNA, the CDR3 is TGTGCCAGCAAACCACTAGCGGAGACACTACGAGGGCAGTACTTC. V and J are TRBV6-2 or TRBV6-3 and TRBJ2-7, with 8 bases fitting TRBD2. Germline V CDR1 and CDR2: MNHEY, SVGEGT. This CDR3 contains 15 residues. The junction had 17 bases not matched to a gene; V was cut back by 7 bases and J by 9 bases.